This record covers a single TCR beta chain. Antigen: not known. Clones were sequenced by immunoSEQ multiplex PCR, and TCRdb holds only the in-frame ones, with some missing. The sample has over 75,000 clones; about 88% are singletons. The record originates from a study of graft-versus-host responses after intestinal transplantation. Study overall: Each of the recipients got a multivisceral, liver-intestinal, or isolated intestinal transplant. Recipients uniformly received anti-thymocyte globulin induction, followed by tacrolimus and steroids for around 3 years.

Findings and caveats of the study: GvH clones were found in recipient marrow; some appeared first in ileum or blood. Early post-transplant falls in HvG clones accompanied the peak levels of circulating GvH clones.

The sequence was collected from a human donor who was the organ donor for an intestinal transplant. Material: unstimulated CD4+ T cells sorted from spleen or lymph node cells, obtained before transplant.

This CDR3 is CASSADTEAFF. In nucleotides, the CDR3 is TGCGCCAGCAGCGCAGACACTGAAGCTTTCTTT. This chain joins TRBV5-1 and TRBJ1-1; D is undetermined. The CDR3 loop spans 11 amino acids. Germline V gene data show CDR1 as SGHRS and CDR2 as YFSETQ. Trimming cost V 4 bases and J 3 bases, with 4 bases left between them.